Following are 19 T cell receptor beta chains from one sample sequenced in a study of shared clonotypes between healthy human individuals. Assay: immunoSEQ multiplex PCR; the TCRdb copy retains only in-frame clones and omits some. There are roughly 1.5 million clones in the sample; 95% to 99% occur only once, and roughly 0.4% lies in the top ten. Sequenced input: naive CD4+ T cells sorted from blood. Subset specified: CD45RA+ positively selected. Receptors originate from a man aged 25 to 40 in good health.

The rearrangement joins TRBV5-6 to TRBJ2-3; 8 bases agree with TRBD1. The trim removed 0 bases at V and 9 bases at J, leaving 3 bases unmatched. Germline CDR1 and CDR2: SGHDT and YYEEEE. This CDR3 spans 13 amino acids. CDR3 sequence reads: CASSLGRTGTQYF. The CDR3 DNA is TGTGCCAGCAGCTTGGGCAGGACAGGGACGCAGTATTTT.

This clone was recorded only once. The chain uses TRBV5-1 and TRBJ2-5; 7 bases line up with TRBD2. Germline CDR1 is SGHRS and CDR2 is YFSETQ. The junction had 4 bases not matched to a gene; V was cut back by 3 bases and J by 2 bases. The CDR3 extends over 14 amino acids. For the CDR3, the DNA is TGCGCCAGCAGCTCGATGGGGGGGCAAGAGACCCAGTACTTC. Translated, it gives CASSSMGGQETQYF. Complete variable domain (other parts from reference TRBV5-1 and TRBJ2-5): KAGVTQTPRYLIKTRGQQVTLSCSPISGHRSVSWYQQTPGQGLQFLFEYFSETQRNKGNFPGRFSGRQFSNSRSEMNVSTLELGDSALYLCASSSMGGQETQYFGPGTRLLVL.

This clone came up once. The chain links TRBV13 to TRBJ1-2; no definite D call. V lost 3 bases and J lost 8, with 10 bases in between. The CDR3 consists of 12 residues. Per the germline V gene, CDR1 is PRHDT and CDR2 is FYEKMQ (reference sequence). The CDR3 DNA is TGTGCCAGCAGCTTTCCCCTCGGGGGCTACACCTTC. Amino acid sequence: CASSFPLGGYTF.

In this sample, this clone turned up once. The CDR3 is CASSLVSAADKNIQYF. The CDR3 bases are TGTGCCAGCAGCTTAGTATCGGCAGCGGACAAAAACATTCAGTACTTC. V is TRBV7-9 and J is TRBJ2-4; D perhaps matches TRBD2 (5 bases). Germline CDR1 and CDR2: SEHNR and FQNEAQ (reference sequence). V was shortened by 1 base and J by 3 bases, with 13 bases between the two germline ends. The CDR3 contains 16 residues.

This clone was recorded once. The rearrangement uses TRBV28 and TRBJ2-5; D unresolved. Germline assignment: CDR1 MDHEN and CDR2 SYDVKM. Deletions cut 5 bases from V and 9 bases from J, with 13 bases between. The CDR3 has 12 amino acids. CDR3 amino acids: CASSDPLPAQYF. DNA for the CDR3: TGTGCCAGCAGTGACCCCCTACCGGCCCAGTACTTC.

The J gene is TRBJ1-2, the V gene TRBV9, with D maybe TRBD1 (6 bases). The germline CDR1 and CDR2 sequences are SGDLS and YYNGEE. The CDR3 loop spans 17 amino acids. Between the trimmed V and J ends, which lost 2 bases and 4 bases, there was a span of 21 bases. DNA for the CDR3: TGTGCCAGCAGCGTCGCCGGGGGGCAGACTTTTGGCTATGGCTACACCTTC. Protein sequence: CASSVAGGQTFGYGYTF.

J is TRBJ2-3 and V is TRBV29-1; TRBD1 aligns across 9 bases. The CDR3 extends over 14 amino acids. Germline loops: CDR1 SQVTM, CDR2 ANQGSEA. The ends lost 7 bases at V and 5 bases at J; junction bases unmatched: 10. This CDR3 is CSGGGQGFRDTQYF. The CDR3 bases are TGCAGCGGAGGGGGACAGGGTTTTAGAGATACGCAGTATTTT.

This rearrangement joins TRBV14 to TRBJ2-7; D could derive from TRBD1 or TRBD2 (6 bases each). Trimming stripped 1 base from V and 3 bases from J, with 28 bases between. Looked up from germline, CDR1 is SGHDN and CDR2 is FVKESK. There are 20 residues in the CDR3. CDR3 amino acids: CASSQAPGHPGGWFIYEQYF. The CDR3 region has the DNA TGTGCCAGCAGCCAAGCACCGGGACACCCCGGAGGGTGGTTCATCTACGAGCAGTACTTC.

The V call is TRBV14, the J call TRBJ2-7; 14 nucleotides line up with TRBD2. Trimming removed 4 bases from V and 4 bases from J; junction bases left unmatched: 3. The germline V gene encodes CDR1 SGHDN and CDR2 FVKESK. This CDR3 has 15 amino acids. CDR3 protein: CASSLRTSGRYEQYF. The DNA for the CDR3 is TGTGCCAGCAGCCTAAGGACTAGCGGGAGGTACGAGCAGTACTTC.

V and J are TRBV10-3 and TRBJ2-1, with D perhaps matching TRBD1 (6 bases). CDR1 ENHRY and CDR2 SYGVKD come from the germline V gene. This CDR3 spans 14 amino acids. Trimming pared 4 bases from V and 8 bases from J, leaving 15 bases between. Here the CDR3 DNA reads TGTGCCATCAGTGGGGGGACATTATGGGATGAGCAGTTCTTC. Amino acid sequence: CAISGGTLWDEQFF.

The chain employs TRBV5-5 and TRBJ2-2; D possibly corresponds to TRBD2 (5 bases). This CDR3 comprises 15 residues. Per the germline V gene, CDR1 is SGHKS and CDR2 is YYEKEE (reference sequence). Trimming pared 2 bases from V and 1 base from J, leaving 9 bases between. The CDR3 DNA reads TGTGCCAGCAGCTTTGCGGGCCAGAACACCGGGGAGCTGTTTTTT. It is translated as CASSFAGQNTGELFF.

The CDR3 sequence: CASSLANRYGYTF. The CDR3 DNA follows: TGTGCCAGCAGCTTAGCCAACCGCTATGGCTACACCTTC. The V and J genes are TRBV7-9 and TRBJ1-2; D gene unclear. Germline-derived CDR1 and CDR2 are SEHNR and FQNEAQ (reference sequence). Deletions cut 0 bases from V and 4 bases from J, with 6 bases between. The CDR3 spans 13 residues.

J is TRBJ1-3 and V is TRBV10-3, with D possibly being TRBD1 (5 bases). Germline CDR1 and CDR2: ENHRY and SYGVKD. The CDR3 is made up of 15 amino acids. V lost 6 bases, J lost 5 bases, and 17 bases lay in between. CDR3 sequence reads: CAISPGTLDRNTIYF. The DNA of the CDR3 is TGTGCCATCAGCCCCGGGACGTTGGACAGAAACACCATATATTTT.

This chain joins TRBV7-2 and TRBJ1-1, with TRBD1 identical over 8 bases. The V gene's germline CDR1 is SGHTA and CDR2 FQGNSA. The CDR3 is 16 residues long. After removal of 5 bases from V and 0 bases from J, the junction contained 8 bases not matched to a gene. This chain's CDR3 is CASSRRGQALNTEAFF. CDR3 coding DNA: TGTGCCAGCAGCCGGAGGGGACAGGCGTTGAACACTGAAGCTTTCTTT.

The genes are TRBV7-2 and TRBJ1-2; D is uncertain. The CDR3 is 15 amino acids. Germline V gene data show CDR1 as SGHTA and CDR2 as FQGNSA. V lost 5 bases to trimming and J lost 3 bases, with 16 bases between them. The CDR3 protein is CASSPGGFGDYGYTF. CDR3 nucleotides: TGTGCCAGCAGCCCAGGAGGGTTCGGGGACTATGGCTACACCTTC.

The chain recombines TRBV29-1 with TRBJ1-1; D ambiguous. The V gene lost 6 bases and the J gene lost 8 bases, with 16 bases spanning the gap. Germline V gene data show CDR1 as SQVTM and CDR2 as ANQGSEA. The CDR3 consists of 12 residues. CDR3 DNA sequence: TGCAGCGTCCGCCTGGGAAATAGAGAAGCTTTCTTT. Translated: CSVRLGNREAFF.

The V gene is TRBV15, the J gene TRBJ2-1, with D unresolved. This CDR3 is built from 14 residues. The V gene's germline CDR1 is LNHNV and CDR2 YYDKDF (reference sequence). V was clipped by 6 bases and J by 4 bases, with 13 bases between them. This CDR3 reads CATRSTSGYNEQFF. In nucleotides, the CDR3 is TGTGCCACCAGGTCGACGTCTGGGTACAATGAGCAGTTCTTC.

The gene calls are TRBV5-1 and TRBJ2-4, with 7 bases aligning to TRBD2. Per germline, CDR1 SGHRS and CDR2 YFSETQ. The CDR3 runs 15 residues. Germline trimming cut 2 bases from V and 8 bases from J; bases unmatched to any gene: 10. This CDR3 reads CASSLGGRAEDIQYF. The CDR3 nucleotides are TGCGCCAGCAGCTTAGGAGGGAGGGCCGAGGACATTCAGTACTTC.

This rearrangement joins TRBV27 to TRBJ2-7, with no clear D. V was pared by 4 bases and J by 2 bases, with 9 bases between. The CDR3 spans 13 residues. CDR1 and CDR2 from the germline V gene are MNHEY and SMNVEV (reference sequence). The CDR3 region is CASSSLGTYEQYF. The CDR3 region has the DNA TGTGCCAGCAGTTCGCTAGGGACCTACGAGCAGTACTTC.